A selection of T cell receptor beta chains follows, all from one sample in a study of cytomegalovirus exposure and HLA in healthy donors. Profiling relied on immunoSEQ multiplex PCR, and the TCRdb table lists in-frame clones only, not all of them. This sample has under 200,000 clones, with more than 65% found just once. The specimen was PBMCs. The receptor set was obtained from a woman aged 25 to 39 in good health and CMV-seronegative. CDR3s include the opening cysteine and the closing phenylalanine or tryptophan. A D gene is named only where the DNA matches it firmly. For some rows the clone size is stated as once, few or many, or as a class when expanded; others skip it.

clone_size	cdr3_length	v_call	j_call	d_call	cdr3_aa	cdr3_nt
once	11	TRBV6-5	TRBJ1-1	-	CASSQDREAFF	TGTGCCAGCAGCCAAGACAGGGAAGCTTTCTTT
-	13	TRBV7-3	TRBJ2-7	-	CASAKGPSYEQYF	TGTGCCAGCGCTAAGGGGCCCTCCTACGAGCAGTACTTC
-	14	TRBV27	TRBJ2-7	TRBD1	CASSYGQVSYEQYF	TGTGCCAGCAGTTACGGACAGGTCTCCTACGAGCAGTACTTC
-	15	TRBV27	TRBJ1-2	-	CASRKTVKANYGYTF	TGTGCCAGCAGAAAGACAGTCAAAGCTAACTATGGCTACACCTTC
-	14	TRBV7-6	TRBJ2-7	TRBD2	CASSSSGRGYEQYF	TGTGCCAGCAGCTCTAGCGGGAGAGGGTACGAGCAGTACTTC
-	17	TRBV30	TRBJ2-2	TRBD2	CAWSVGGAGGNTGELFF	TGTGCCTGGAGTGTAGGAGGAGCGGGAGGGAACACCGGGGAGCTGTTTTTC
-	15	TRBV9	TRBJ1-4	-	CASSVGVMANEKLFF	TGTGCCAGCAGCGTCGGGGTAATGGCTAATGAAAAACTGTTTTTT
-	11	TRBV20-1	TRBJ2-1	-	CSVVKHNEQFF	TGCAGTGTAGTTAAACACAATGAGCAGTTCTTC
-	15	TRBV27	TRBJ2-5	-	CASSLQVGGGGTQYF	TGTGCCAGCAGTTTACAAGTAGGGGGGGGCGGGACCCAGTACTTC
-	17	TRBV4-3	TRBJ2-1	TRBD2	CASSQETSGISYNEQFF	TGCGCCAGCAGCCAAGAGACTAGCGGGATCTCCTACAATGAGCAGTTCTTC
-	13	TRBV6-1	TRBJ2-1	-	CASSVVRVYEQFF	TGTGCCAGCAGTGTAGTCCGCGTTTATGAGCAGTTCTTC
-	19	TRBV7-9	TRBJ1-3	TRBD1	CASSGRTGYWVASGNTIYF	TGTGCCAGCAGCGGACGGACAGGTTACTGGGTTGCTTCTGGAAACACCATATATTTT
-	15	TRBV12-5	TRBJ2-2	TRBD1	CASGFTGGSTGELFF	TGTGCTAGTGGTTTTACAGGGGGCAGCACCGGGGAGCTGTTTTTT
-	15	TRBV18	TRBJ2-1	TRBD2	CASSQLLAGDHEQFF	TGTGCCAGCTCACAGTTACTAGCGGGAGACCATGAGCAGTTCTTC
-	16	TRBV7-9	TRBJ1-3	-	CASSFRGLLSGNTIYF	TGTGCCAGCAGCTTCAGGGGTCTCCTCTCTGGAAACACCATATATTTT
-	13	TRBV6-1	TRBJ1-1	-	CASRYRVDTEAFF	TGTGCCAGCAGGTACAGGGTGGACACTGAAGCTTTCTTT
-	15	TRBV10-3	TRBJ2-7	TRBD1	CAISAGDRGSNEQYF	TGTGCCATCAGTGCGGGAGACAGGGGGTCGAACGAGCAGTACTTC
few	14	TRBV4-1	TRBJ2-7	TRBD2	CASSQDWGGYEQYF	TGCGCCAGCAGCCAAGACTGGGGGGGATACGAGCAGTACTTC
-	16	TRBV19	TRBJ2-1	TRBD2	CASSIRPLAGVDEQFF	TGTGCCAGTAGTATTCGACCGCTAGCGGGAGTAGATGAGCAGTTCTTC
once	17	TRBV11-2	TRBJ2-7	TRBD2	CASSFPLTLAVSYEQYF	TGTGCCAGCAGTTTCCCGTTGACACTAGCGGTATCCTACGAGCAGTACTTC
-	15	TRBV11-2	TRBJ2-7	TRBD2	CASSLGASGRLEQYF	TGTGCCAGCAGCTTAGGCGCTAGCGGGAGACTTGAGCAGTACTTC
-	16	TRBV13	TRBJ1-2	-	CASKGGFSAQSYGYTF	TGTGCCAGCAAGGGGGGGTTCAGCGCTCAGAGCTATGGCTACACCTTC
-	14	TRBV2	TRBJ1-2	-	CASSLQGSNYGYTF	TGTGCCAGCAGCCTACAGGGATCGAACTATGGCTACACCTTC
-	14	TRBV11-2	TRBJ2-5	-	CASSSGVYQETQYF	TGTGCCAGCAGCTCCGGGGTATACCAAGAGACCCAGTACTTC
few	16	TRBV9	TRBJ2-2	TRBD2	CASSVAGGGGTGELFF	TGTGCCAGCAGCGTAGCTGGGGGGGGAGGAACCGGGGAGCTGTTTTTT
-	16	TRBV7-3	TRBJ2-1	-	CASSLRGRGTVNEQFF	TGTGCCAGCAGCTTACGGGGGAGGGGGACGGTCAATGAGCAGTTCTTC
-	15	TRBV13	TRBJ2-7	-	CASSFSDSYSYEQYF	TGTGCCAGCAGCTTCTCGGACTCCTACTCCTACGAGCAGTACTTC
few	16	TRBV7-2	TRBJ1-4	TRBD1	CASSLPGGATNEKLFF	TGTGCCAGCAGCTTACCAGGGGGCGCAACTAATGAAAAACTGTTTTTT
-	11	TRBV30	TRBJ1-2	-	CAWSSRGGYTF	TGTGCCTGGAGTTCCCGGGGGGGCTACACCTTC
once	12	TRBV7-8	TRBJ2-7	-	CASSLTAYEQYF	TGTGCCAGCAGCTTGACAGCGTACGAGCAGTACTTC
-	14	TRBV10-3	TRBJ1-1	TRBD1	CAISSGSQGAEAFF	TGTGCCATCAGCTCCGGTTCACAGGGGGCTGAAGCTTTCTTT
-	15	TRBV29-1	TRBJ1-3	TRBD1	CSVSGIRQGGNTIYF	TGCAGCGTTTCGGGCATCCGACAGGGGGGAAACACCATATATTTT
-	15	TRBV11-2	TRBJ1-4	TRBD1	CASSLAGQYNEKLFF	TGTGCCAGCAGCTTAGCGGGACAGTATAATGAAAAACTGTTTTTT
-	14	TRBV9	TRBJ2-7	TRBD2	CASSVDPGGGEQYF	TGTGCCAGCAGCGTAGATCCCGGGGGGGGCGAGCAGTACTTC
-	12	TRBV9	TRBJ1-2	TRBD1	CASSTGAGGYTF	TGTGCCAGCAGCACAGGGGCTGGTGGCTACACCTTC
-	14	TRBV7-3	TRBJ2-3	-	CASSLGSLGDTQYF	TGTGCCAGCAGCTTAGGGAGCCTGGGAGATACGCAGTATTTT
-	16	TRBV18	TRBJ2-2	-	CASSPPGQRMAGELFF	TGTGCCAGCTCACCACCGGGTCAGCGAATGGCCGGGGAGCTGTTTTTT
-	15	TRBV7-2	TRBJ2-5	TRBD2	CASSPGGLAAETQYF	TGTGCCAGCAGCCCGGGGGGGCTAGCGGCGGAGACCCAGTACTTC
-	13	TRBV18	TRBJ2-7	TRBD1	CASSQSTGAEQYF	TGTGCCAGCTCCCAGTCGACAGGGGCCGAGCAGTACTTC
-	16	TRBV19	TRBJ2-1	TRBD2	CASTIGPSGGNYEQFF	TGTGCCAGTACCATAGGTCCTAGCGGGGGAAACTATGAGCAGTTCTTC
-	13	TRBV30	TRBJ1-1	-	CAWTRGGNTEAFF	TGTGCCTGGACCAGGGGTGGGAACACTGAAGCTTTCTTT
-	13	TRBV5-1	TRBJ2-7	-	CASSLSSRYEQYF	TGCGCCAGCAGCCTTTCTAGCCGATACGAGCAGTACTTC
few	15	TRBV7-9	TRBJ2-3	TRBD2	CASSPGLASADTQYF	TGTGCCAGCAGCCCGGGACTAGCTTCAGCAGATACGCAGTATTTT
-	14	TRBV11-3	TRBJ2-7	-	CASSLGQEPYEQYF	TGTGCCAGCAGCTTAGGGCAGGAACCCTACGAGCAGTACTTC
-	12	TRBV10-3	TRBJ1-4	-	CAISESGVQLFF	TGTGCCATCAGTGAATCGGGGGTGCAACTGTTTTTT
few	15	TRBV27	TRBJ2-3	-	CASSPLAASTDTQYF	TGTGCCAGCAGTCCCTTAGCGGCTAGCACAGATACGCAGTATTTT
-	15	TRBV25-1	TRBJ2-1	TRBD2	CASSETSGRDNEQFF	TGTGCCAGCAGTGAAACTAGCGGGAGGGACAATGAGCAGTTCTTC
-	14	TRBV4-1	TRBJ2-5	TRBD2	CASSQLAGDETQYF	TGCGCCAGCAGCCAGCTAGCGGGGGACGAGACCCAGTACTTC
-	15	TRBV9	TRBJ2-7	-	CASSVAGGKGYEQYF	TGTGCCAGCAGCGTAGCTGGAGGGAAAGGCTACGAGCAGTACTTC
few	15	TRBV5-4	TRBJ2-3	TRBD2	CASSLRTSVADTQYF	TGTGCCAGCAGCTTGCGGACTAGCGTGGCAGATACGCAGTATTTT
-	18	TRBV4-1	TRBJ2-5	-	CASSQILGGSGAQETQYF	TGCGCCAGCAGCCAAATCCTCGGGGGTAGCGGAGCACAAGAGACCCAGTACTTC
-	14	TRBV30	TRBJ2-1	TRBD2	CAWSPGLARHEQFF	TGTGCCTGGAGTCCGGGACTAGCGCGTCATGAGCAGTTCTTC
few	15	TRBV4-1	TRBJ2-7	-	CASSQVPGTQYEQYF	TGCGCCAGCAGCCAAGTTCCCGGGACTCAGTACGAGCAGTACTTC
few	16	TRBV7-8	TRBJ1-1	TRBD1	CASSKRDRGSNTEAFF	TGTGCCAGCAGCAAGAGGGACAGGGGGTCGAACACTGAAGCTTTCTTT
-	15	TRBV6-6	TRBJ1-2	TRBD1	CASRYRGTTNYGYTF	TGTGCCAGCAGGTACAGGGGGACTACTAACTATGGCTACACCTTC
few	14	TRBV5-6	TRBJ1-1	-	CASSLPGLNTEAFF	TGTGCCAGCAGCTTGCCAGGGCTGAACACTGAAGCTTTCTTT
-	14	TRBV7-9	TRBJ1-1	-	CASSRPDRPYEAFF	TGTGCCAGCAGCCGACCCGACAGGCCATATGAAGCTTTCTTT